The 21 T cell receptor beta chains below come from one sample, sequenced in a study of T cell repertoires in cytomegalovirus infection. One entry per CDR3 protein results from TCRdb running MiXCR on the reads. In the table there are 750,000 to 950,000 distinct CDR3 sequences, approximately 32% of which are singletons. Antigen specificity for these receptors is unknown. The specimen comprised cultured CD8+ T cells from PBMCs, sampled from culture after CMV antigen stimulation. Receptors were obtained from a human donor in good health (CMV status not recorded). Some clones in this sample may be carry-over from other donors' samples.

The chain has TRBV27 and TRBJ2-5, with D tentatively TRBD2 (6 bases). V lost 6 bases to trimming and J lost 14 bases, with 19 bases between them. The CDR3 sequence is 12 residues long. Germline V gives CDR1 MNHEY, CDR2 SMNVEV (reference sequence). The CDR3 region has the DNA TGTGCCAGCAGGGGGGGAGAGGGGCTAACCTACTTC. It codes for CASRGGEGLTYF.

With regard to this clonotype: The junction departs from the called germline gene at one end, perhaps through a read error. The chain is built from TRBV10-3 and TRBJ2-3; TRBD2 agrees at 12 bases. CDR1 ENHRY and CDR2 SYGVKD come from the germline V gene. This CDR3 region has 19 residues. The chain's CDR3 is CAISERASGGEKSTYTQYF. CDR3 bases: TGTGCCATCAGTGAGCGAGCTAGCGGGGGGGAAAAGAGCACATATACGCAGTATTTT.

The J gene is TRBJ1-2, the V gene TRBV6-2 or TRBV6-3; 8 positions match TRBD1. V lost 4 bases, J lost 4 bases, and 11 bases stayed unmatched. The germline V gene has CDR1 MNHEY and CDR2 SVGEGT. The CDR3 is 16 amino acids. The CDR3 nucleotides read TGTGCCAGCAGTTCCCGGACAGGGATAGCGTCCTATGGCTACACCTTC. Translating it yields CASSSRTGIASYGYTF.

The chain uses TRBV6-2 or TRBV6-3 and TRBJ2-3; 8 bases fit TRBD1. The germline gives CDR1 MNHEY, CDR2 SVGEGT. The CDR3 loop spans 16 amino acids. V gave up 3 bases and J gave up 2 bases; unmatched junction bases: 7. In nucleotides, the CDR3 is TGTGCCAGCAGTTATACCCCGGACAGGGCCACAGATACGCAGTATTTT. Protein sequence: CASSYTPDRATDTQYF.

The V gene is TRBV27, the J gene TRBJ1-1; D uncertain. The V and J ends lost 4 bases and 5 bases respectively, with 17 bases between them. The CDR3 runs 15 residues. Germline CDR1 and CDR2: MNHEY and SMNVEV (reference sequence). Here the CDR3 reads CASSSRPLGATEAFF. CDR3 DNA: TGTGCCAGCAGTTCCCGACCCTTGGGCGCGACTGAAGCTTTCTTT.

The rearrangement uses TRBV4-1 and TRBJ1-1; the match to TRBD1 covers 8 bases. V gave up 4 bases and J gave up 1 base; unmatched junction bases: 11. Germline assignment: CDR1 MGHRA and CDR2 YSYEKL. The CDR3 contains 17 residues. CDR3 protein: CASSPGGTGGWNTEAFF. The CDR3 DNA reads TGCGCCAGCAGCCCAGGAGGGACAGGTGGTTGGAACACTGAAGCTTTCTTT.

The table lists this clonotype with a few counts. DNA for the CDR3: TGTGCCAGCAGTAATGGGGCTAGCGGGGGGAGGGAGCAGTTCTTC. This sequence encodes CASSNGASGGREQFF. This chain links TRBV27 with TRBJ2-1; 11 positions match TRBD2. V was clipped by 5 bases and J by 10 bases; unmatched bases: 10. Germline V CDR1 and CDR2: MNHEY, SMNVEV (reference sequence). The CDR3 is 15 amino acids.

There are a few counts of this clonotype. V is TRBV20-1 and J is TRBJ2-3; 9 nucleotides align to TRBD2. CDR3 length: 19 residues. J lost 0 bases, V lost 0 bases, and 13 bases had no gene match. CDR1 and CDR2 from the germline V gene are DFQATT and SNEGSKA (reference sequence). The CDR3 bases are TGCAGTGCTAGAGATCTTCCAGCGGGGGGCCGAGGGAGCACAGATACGCAGTATTTT. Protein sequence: CSARDLPAGGRGSTDTQYF.

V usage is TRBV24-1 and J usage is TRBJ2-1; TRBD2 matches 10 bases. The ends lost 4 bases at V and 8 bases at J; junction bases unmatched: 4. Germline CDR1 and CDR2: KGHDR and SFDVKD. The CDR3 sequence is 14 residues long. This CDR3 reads CATSDRTSGHEQFF. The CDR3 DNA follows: TGTGCCACCAGTGACAGGACTAGCGGCCATGAGCAGTTCTTC.

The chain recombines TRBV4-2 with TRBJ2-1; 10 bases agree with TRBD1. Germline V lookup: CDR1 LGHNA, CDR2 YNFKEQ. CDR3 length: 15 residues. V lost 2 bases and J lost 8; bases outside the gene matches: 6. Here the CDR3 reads CASSQLGTGVHEQFF. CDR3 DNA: TGTGCCAGCAGCCAACTTGGGACAGGGGTCCATGAGCAGTTCTTC.

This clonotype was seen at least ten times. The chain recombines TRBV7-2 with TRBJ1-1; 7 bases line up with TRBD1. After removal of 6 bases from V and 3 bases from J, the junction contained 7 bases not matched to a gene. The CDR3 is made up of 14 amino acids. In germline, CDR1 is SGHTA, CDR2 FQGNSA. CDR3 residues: CASRLQGTDTEAFF. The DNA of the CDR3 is TGTGCCAGCAGACTACAGGGGACCGACACTGAAGCTTTCTTT. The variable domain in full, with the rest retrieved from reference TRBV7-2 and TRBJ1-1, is GAGVSQSPSNKVTEKGKDVELRCDPISGHTALYWYRQSLGQGLEFLIYFQGNSAPDKSGLPSDRFSAERTGGSVSTLTIQRTQQEDSAVYLCASRLQGTDTEAFFGQGTRLTVV.

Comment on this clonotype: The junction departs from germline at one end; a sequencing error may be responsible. Here the CDR3 DNA reads TGTGCCAGGAGCCAAGATCCCATGGCGACAGGGGAGGAGACCCAGTACTTC. Its protein is CARSQDPMATGEETQYF. The gene calls are TRBV14 and TRBJ2-5; 8 bases line up with TRBD1. Germline V gives CDR1 SGHDN, CDR2 FVKESK. CDR3 length equals 17 residues.

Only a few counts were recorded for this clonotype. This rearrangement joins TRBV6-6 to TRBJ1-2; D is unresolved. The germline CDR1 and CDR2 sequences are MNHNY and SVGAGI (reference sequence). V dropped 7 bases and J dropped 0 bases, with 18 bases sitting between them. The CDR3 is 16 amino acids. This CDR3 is CASTNGGWRTNYGYTF. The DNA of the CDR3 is TGTGCCAGCACAAACGGAGGGTGGAGAACTAACTATGGCTACACCTTC.

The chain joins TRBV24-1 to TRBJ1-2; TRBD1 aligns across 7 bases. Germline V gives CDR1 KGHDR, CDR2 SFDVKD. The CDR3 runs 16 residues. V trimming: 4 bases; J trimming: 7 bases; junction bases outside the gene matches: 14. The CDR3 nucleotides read TGTGCCACCAGTGAAGGAGGGACAGCCAGAGCGTCTGGCTACACCTTC. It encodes CATSEGGTARASGYTF.

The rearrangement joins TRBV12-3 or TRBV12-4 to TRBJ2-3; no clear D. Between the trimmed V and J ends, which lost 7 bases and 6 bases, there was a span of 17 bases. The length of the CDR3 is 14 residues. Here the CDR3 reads CASIGWPEVDTQYF. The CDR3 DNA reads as TGTGCCAGCATCGGGTGGCCAGAGGTCGATACGCAGTATTTT.

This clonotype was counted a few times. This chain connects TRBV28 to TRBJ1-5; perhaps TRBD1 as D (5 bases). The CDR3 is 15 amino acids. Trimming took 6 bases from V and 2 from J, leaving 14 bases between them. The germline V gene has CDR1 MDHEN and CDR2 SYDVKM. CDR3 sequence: CASRDPGQGNQPQHF. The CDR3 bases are TGTGCCAGCAGAGACCCGGGGCAGGGCAATCAGCCCCAGCATTTT.

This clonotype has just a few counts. In nucleotides, the CDR3 is TGTGCCAGCAGTCATGGCACGGAGGTCAACGGCAATCAGCCCCAGCATTTT. Translating it yields CASSHGTEVNGNQPQHF. This chain uses TRBV6-5 with TRBJ1-5; D is uncertain. The CDR3 runs 17 residues. V was cut by 5 bases and J by 2 bases, with 19 bases left in between. Germline V gives CDR1 MNHEY, CDR2 SVGAGI.

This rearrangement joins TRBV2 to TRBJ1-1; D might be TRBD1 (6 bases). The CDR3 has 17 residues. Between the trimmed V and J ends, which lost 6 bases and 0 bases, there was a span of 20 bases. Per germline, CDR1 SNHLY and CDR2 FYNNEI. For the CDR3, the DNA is TGTGCCAGCAGCGTCGACAGGACGGAGGGGCTGAACACTGAAGCTTTCTTT. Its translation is CASSVDRTEGLNTEAFF. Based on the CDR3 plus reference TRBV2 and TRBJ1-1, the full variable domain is EPEVTQTPSHQVTQMGQEVILRCVPISNHLYFYWYRQILGQKVEFLVSFYNNEISEKSEIFDDQFSVERPDGSNFTLKIRSTKLEDSAMYFCASSVDRTEGLNTEAFFGQGTRLTVV.

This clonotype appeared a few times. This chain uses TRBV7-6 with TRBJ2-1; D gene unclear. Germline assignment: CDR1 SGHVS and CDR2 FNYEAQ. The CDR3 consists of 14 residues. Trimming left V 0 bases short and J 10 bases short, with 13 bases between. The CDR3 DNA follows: TGTGCCAGCAGCTTAGCGCACGGGTTGGACGAGCAGTTCTTC. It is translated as CASSLAHGLDEQFF.

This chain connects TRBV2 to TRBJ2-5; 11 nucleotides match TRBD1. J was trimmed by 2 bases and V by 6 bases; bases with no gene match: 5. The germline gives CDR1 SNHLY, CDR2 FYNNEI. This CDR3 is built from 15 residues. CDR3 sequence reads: CASRRDRGSQETQYF. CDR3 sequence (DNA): TGTGCCAGCAGACGGGACAGGGGGTCTCAAGAGACCCAGTACTTC.

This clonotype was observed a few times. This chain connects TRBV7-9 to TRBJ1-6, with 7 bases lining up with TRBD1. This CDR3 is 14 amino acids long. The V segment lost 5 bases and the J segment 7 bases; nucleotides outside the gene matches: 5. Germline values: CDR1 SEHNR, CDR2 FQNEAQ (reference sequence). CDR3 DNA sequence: TGTGCCAGCAGCCCCGGGACAGCAAATTCACCCCTCCACTTT. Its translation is CASSPGTANSPLHF.